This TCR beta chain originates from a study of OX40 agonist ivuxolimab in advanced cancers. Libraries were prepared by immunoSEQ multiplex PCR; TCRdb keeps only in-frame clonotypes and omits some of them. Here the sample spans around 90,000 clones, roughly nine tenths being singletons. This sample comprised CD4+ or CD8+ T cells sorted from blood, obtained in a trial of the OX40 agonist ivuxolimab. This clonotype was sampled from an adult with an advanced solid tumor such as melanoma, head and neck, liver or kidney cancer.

In DNA, the CDR3 is TGTGCCAGCAGCTTATCGACAGGGAACACTGAAGCTTTCTTT. Its translation is CASSLSTGNTEAFF. V is TRBV7-2 and J is TRBJ1-1; TRBD1 is a possible D gene (6 bases). The CDR3 sequence is 14 residues long. Germline CDR1 reads SGHTA; CDR2 reads FQGNSA. V shed 2 bases and J shed 1 base, with 8 bases lying between them. The full variable domain, in which reference TRBV7-2 and TRBJ1-1 provide the parts outside the CDR3, is GAGVSQSPSNKVTEKGKDVELRCDPISGHTALYWYRQSLGQGLEFLIYFQGNSAPDKSGLPSDRFSAERTGGSVSTLTIQRTQQEDSAVYLCASSLSTGNTEAFFGQGTRLTVV.